This TCR beta chain was retrieved from a study of blood T cell repertoires in COVID-19. The overall study: Samples came from the United States, Italy and Spain, spanning acute and convalescent COVID-19.

As processed by the authors: Estimates of nucleated cell counts were drawn from the amplification of reference gene primers. Clones were sequenced by immunoSEQ multiplex PCR, and TCRdb holds only the in-frame ones, with some missing. That table gives V, J and clone size, and the DNA gave D and trimming. The data hold fewer than 80,000 clones, with roughly nine tenths observed a single time. This CDR3 comprises 20 residues. The germline V gene encodes CDR1 LGHNT and CDR2 FRNRAP. V lost 2 bases and J lost 0; bases outside the gene matches: 15. The sample comprised peripheral blood. The clonotype was recovered from a human donor in a cohort sampled during active COVID-19. The genes are TRBV12-5 and TRBJ2-1; 8 bases agree with TRBD2. Here the CDR3 DNA reads TGTGCTAGTGGTTTGCTTCTGACATTCAGCGGGGGCAGCTCCTACAATGAGCAGTTCTTC. Translated, it gives CASGLLLTFSGGSSYNEQFF.